These T cell receptor beta chains were read from a single sample in a study of OX40 agonist ivuxolimab in advanced cancers. TCRdb keeps only in-frame clones here, not all; method: immunoSEQ multiplex PCR. The table shows about 46,000 clones, with 88% occurring only once. The source material was CD4+ or CD8+ T cells sorted from blood, sampled in a trial of the OX40 agonist ivuxolimab. The receptors stem from an adult with an advanced solid tumor such as melanoma, head and neck, liver or kidney cancer. Each CDR3 is given with its conserved first and last residue. A D gene is named only where the DNA matches it firmly. Not all rows give a size; the values are once, few, many and, for expanded clones, a class.

J gene	D gene	clone size	V gene	CDR3 protein	CDR3 DNA
TRBJ2-6	.	.	TRBV6-6	CASMNREDLTF	TGTGCCAGCATGAATCGGGAAGACCTGACTTTC
TRBJ2-7	.	few	TRBV6-1	CASSAYEQYF	TGTGCCAGCAGTGCCTACGAGCAGTACTTC
TRBJ2-7	TRBD1	.	TRBV28	CASSLKGQKSYEQYF	TGTGCCAGCAGTTTAAAGGGACAGAAATCCTACGAGCAGTACTTC
TRBJ1-4	.	.	TRBV4-2	CASSQEGATNEKLFF	TGTGCCAGCAGCCAAGAGGGGGCAACTAATGAAAAACTGTTTTTT
TRBJ2-3	.	.	TRBV7-9	CASSLAEGDTQYF	TGTGCCAGCAGCTTAGCGGAGGGAGATACGCAGTATTTT
TRBJ1-5	.	.	TRBV7-6	CASSLEEKVSQVWHF	TGTGCCAGCAGCTTAGAGGAGAAGGTGAGTCAGGTTTGGCATTTT
TRBJ2-1	TRBD2	.	TRBV5-6	CASSLGLAPYNEQFF	TGTGCCAGCAGCTTGGGACTAGCGCCGTACAATGAGCAGTTCTTC
TRBJ2-7	.	once	TRBV4-1	CASSQSWASYEQYF	TGCGCCAGCAGCCAATCGTGGGCTTCCTACGAGCAGTACTTC
TRBJ1-6	.	.	TRBV7-2	CASSSDPATGTLHF	TGTGCCAGCAGCTCGGACCCCGCGACAGGTACCCTCCACTTT
TRBJ2-2	.	.	TRBV10-1	CASQDSLNTGELFF	TGCGCCAGTCAGGACAGTTTGAACACCGGGGAGCTGTTTTTT
TRBJ2-1	TRBD2	.	TRBV7-2	CASSRGRSSNEQFF	TGTGCCAGCAGCCGCGGGAGGTCCTCCAATGAGCAGTTCTTC
TRBJ2-7	.	.	TRBV19	CASSRVMTYEQYF	TGTGCCAGTAGTAGGGTTATGACCTACGAGCAGTACTTC
TRBJ2-7	.	once	TRBV7-2	CASSLAGGSYEQYF	TGTGCCAGCAGCTTAGCGGGAGGCTCCTACGAGCAGTACTTC
TRBJ2-7	.	.	TRBV10-1	CASSDRFSYEQYF	TGCGCCAGCAGTGACCGGTTCTCCTACGAGCAGTACTTC
TRBJ1-4	.	.	TRBV7-9	CASSTGPDEKLFF	TGTGCCAGCAGTACCGGTCCAGATGAAAAACTGTTTTTT
TRBJ1-4	.	.	TRBV18	CASSPRSTPATNEKLFF	TGTGCCAGCTCACCACGATCTACCCCCGCAACTAATGAAAAACTGTTTTTT